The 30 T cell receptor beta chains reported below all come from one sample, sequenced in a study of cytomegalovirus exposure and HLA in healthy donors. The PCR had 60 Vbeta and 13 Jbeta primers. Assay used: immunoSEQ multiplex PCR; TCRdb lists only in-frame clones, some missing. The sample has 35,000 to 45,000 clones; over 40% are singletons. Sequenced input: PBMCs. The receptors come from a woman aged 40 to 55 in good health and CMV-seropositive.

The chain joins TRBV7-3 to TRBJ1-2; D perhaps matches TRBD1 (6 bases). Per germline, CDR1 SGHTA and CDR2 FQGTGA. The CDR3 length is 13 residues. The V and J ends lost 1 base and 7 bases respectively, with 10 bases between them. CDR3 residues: CASSLNPGAGYTF. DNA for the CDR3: TGTGCCAGCAGCTTAAATCCAGGGGCTGGCTACACCTTC.

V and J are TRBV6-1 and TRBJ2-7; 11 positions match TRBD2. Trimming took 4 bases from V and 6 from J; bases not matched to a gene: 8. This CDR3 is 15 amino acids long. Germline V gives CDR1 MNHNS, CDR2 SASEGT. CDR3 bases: TGTGCCAGCAGTGCCGGGACTAGCGGTTTTATCGAGCAGTACTTC. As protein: CASSAGTSGFIEQYF.

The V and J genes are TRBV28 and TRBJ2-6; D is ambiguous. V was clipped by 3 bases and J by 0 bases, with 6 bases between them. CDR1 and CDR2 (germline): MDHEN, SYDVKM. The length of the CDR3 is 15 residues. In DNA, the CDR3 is TGTGCCAGCAGTTTCGAACACTCTGGGGCCAACGTCCTGACTTTC. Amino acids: CASSFEHSGANVLTF.

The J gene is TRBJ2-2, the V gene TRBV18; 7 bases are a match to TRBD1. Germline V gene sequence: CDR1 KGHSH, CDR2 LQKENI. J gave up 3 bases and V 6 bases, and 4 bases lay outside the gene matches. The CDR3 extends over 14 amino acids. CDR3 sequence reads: CASSTGPHTGELFF. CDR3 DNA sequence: TGTGCCAGCTCGACAGGGCCACACACCGGGGAGCTGTTTTTT.

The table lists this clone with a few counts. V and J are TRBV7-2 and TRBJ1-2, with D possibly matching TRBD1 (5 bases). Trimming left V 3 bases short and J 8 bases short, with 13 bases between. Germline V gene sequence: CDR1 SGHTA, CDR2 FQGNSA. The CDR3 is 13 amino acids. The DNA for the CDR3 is TGTGCCAGCAGCTTTGGGGCTTTGGCCGGCTACACCTTC. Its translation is CASSFGALAGYTF.

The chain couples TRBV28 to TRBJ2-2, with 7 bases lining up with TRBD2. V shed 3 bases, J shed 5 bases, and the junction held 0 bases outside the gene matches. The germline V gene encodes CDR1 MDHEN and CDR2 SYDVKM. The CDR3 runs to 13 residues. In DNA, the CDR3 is TGTGCCAGCAGTTTGGGGGGGACCGGGGAGCTGTTTTTT. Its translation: CASSLGGTGELFF.

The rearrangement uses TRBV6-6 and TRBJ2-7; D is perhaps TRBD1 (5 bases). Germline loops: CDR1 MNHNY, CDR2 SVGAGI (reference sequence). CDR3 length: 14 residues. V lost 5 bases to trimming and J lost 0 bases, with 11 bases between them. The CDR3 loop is CASSGRVSSYEQYF. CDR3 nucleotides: TGTGCCAGCAGTGGCAGGGTGAGCTCCTACGAGCAGTACTTC.

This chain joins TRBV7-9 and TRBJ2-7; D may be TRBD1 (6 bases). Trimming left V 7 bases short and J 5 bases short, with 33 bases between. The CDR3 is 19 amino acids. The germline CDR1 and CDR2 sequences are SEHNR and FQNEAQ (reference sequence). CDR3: CASNREYGGRTASLHEQYF. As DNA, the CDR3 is TGTGCCAGCAACCGAGAGTATGGGGGCAGGACCGCGTCTCTACACGAGCAGTACTTC. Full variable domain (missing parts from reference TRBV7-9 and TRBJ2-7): DTGVSQNPRHKITKRGQNVTFRCDPISEHNRLYWYRQTLGQGPEFLTYFQNEAQLEKSRLLSDRFSAERPKGSFSTLEIQRTEQGDSAMYLCASNREYGGRTASLHEQYFGPGTRLTVT.

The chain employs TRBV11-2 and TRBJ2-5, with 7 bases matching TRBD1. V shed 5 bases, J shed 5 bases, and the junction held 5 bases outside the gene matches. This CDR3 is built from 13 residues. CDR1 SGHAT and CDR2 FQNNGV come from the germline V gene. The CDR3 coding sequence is TGTGCCAGCAGCCGAGGGGGCTGGGAGACCCAGTACTTC. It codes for CASSRGGWETQYF.

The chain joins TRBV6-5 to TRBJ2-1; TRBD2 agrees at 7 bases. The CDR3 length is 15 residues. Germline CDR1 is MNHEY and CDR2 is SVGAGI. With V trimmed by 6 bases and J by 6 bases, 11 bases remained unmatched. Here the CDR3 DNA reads TGTGCCAGCAGGAATTCCGGGACTACGCTCAATGAGCAGTTCTTC. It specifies CASRNSGTTLNEQFF.

CDR3 nucleotide sequence: TGTGCCAGCAGTTTATTCGACTCCGACACAGATACGCAGTATTTT. Protein product: CASSLFDSDTDTQYF. The genes are TRBV28 and TRBJ2-3; D is uncertain. The CDR3 consists of 15 residues. Germline V lookup: CDR1 MDHEN, CDR2 SYDVKM. Trimming shortened V by 1 base and J by 2 bases, and 10 bases separated the two germline ends.

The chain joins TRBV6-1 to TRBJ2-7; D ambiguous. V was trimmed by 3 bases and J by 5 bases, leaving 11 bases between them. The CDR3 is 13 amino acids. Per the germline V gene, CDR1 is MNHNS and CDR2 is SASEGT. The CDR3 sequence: CASSEKRWDEQYF. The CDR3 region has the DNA TGTGCCAGCAGTGAGAAGAGGTGGGACGAGCAGTACTTC.

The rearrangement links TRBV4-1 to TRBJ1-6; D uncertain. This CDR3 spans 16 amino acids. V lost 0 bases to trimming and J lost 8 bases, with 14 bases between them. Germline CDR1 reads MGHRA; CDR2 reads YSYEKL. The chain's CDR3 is CASSQEGSLDYSPLHF. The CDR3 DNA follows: TGCGCCAGCAGCCAAGAGGGCAGTCTGGACTATTCACCCCTCCACTTT.

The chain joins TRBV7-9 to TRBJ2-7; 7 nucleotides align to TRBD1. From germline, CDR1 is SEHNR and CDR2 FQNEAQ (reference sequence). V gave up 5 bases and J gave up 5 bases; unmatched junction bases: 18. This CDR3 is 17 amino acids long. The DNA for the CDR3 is TGTGCCAGCAGCCGCTTAGGTCAGGGGGTAGATTTCGACGAGCAGTACTTC. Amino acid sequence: CASSRLGQGVDFDEQYF.

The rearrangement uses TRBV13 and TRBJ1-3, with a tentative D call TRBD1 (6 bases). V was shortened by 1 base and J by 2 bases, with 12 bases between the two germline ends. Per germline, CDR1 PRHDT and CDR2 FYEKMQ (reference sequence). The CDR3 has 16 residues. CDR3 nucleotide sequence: TGTGCCAGCAGCTTAGAACAGGGATCCACTGGAAACACCATATATTTT. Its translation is CASSLEQGSTGNTIYF.

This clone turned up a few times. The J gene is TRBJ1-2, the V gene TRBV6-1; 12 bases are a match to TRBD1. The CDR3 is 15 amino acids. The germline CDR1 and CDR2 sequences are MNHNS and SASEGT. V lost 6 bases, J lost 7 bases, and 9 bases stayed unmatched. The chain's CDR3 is CASRPGQGAGGGYTF. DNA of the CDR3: TGTGCCAGCAGGCCGGGACAGGGGGCAGGTGGTGGCTACACCTTC.

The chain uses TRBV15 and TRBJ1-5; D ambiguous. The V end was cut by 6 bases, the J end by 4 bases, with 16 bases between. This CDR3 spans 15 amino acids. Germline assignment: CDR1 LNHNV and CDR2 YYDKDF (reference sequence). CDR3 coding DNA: TGTGCCACCAGGGTCTGGGCAGACGAGAATCAGCCCCAGCATTTT. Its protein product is CATRVWADENQPQHF. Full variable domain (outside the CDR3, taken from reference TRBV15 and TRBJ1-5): DAMVIQNPRYQVTQFGKPVTLSCSQTLNHNVMYWYQQKSSQAPKLLFHYYDKDFNNEADTPDNFQSRRPNTSFCFLDIRSPGLGDTAMYLCATRVWADENQPQHFGDGTRLSIL.

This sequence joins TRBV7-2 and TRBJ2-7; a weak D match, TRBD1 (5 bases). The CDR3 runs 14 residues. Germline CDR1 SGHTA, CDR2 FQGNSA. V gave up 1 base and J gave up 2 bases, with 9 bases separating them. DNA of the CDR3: TGTGCCAGCAGCTTAGTGCAGGGCCCCTACGAGCAGTACTTC. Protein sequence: CASSLVQGPYEQYF.

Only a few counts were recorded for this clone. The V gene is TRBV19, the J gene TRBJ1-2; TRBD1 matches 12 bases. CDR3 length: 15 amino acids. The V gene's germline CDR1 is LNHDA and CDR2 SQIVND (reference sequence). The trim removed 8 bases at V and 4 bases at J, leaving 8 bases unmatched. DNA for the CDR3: TGTGCCAGTCTCTATGGGACAGGGGGCCTCTATGGCTACACCTTC. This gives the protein CASLYGTGGLYGYTF.

The CDR3 DNA sequence: TGCGCCAGCAGCCAGAGCAGGGGGCGATCGAACACCGGGGAGCTGTTTTTT. Translation gives CASSQSRGRSNTGELFF. The chain links TRBV4-1 to TRBJ2-2, with TRBD1 matching over 8 bases. The CDR3 is made up of 17 amino acids. From germline, CDR1 is MGHRA and CDR2 YSYEKL. J was trimmed by 0 bases and V by 3 bases; bases with no gene match: 6.

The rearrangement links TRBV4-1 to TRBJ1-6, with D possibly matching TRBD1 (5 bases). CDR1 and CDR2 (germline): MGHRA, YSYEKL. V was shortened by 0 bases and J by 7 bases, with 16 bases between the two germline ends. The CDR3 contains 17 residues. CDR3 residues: CASSQDSGTLYNSPLHF. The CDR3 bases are TGCGCCAGCAGCCAAGACAGTGGGACTCTCTACAATTCACCCCTCCACTTT.

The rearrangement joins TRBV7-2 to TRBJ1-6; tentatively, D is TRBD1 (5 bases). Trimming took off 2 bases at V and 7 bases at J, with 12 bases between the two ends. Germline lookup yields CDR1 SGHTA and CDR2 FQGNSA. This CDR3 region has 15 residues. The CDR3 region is CASSLSSGKNSPLHF. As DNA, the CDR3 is TGTGCCAGCAGCTTATCGTCAGGGAAAAATTCACCCCTCCACTTT.

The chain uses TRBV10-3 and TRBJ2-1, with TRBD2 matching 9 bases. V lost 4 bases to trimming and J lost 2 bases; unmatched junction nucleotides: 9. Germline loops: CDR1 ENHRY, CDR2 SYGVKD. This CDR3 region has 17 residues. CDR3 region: CAISVGGGASTYNEQFF. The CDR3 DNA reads TGTGCCATCAGTGTGGGCGGGGGGGCAAGTACCTACAATGAGCAGTTCTTC.

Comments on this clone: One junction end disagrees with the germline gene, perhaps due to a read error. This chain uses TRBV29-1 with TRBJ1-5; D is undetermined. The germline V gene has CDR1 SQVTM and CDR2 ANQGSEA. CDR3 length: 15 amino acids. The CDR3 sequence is CGVVLAGYSNQPQHF. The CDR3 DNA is TGCGGCGTTGTCTTGGCAGGCTATAGCAATCAGCCCCAGCATTTT.

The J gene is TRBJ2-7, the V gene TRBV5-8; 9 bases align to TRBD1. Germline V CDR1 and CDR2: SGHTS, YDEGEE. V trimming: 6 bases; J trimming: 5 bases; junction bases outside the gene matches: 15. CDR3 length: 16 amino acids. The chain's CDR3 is CASITLAGTGFDEQYF. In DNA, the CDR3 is TGTGCCAGCATTACCCTGGCGGGGACAGGGTTCGACGAGCAGTACTTC.

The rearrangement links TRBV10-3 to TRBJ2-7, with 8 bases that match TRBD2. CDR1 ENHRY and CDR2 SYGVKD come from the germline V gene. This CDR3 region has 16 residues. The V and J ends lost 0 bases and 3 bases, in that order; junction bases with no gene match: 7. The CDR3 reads CAISESRRGVNYEQYF. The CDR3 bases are TGTGCCATCAGTGAGTCGAGGCGGGGGGTTAACTACGAGCAGTACTTC.

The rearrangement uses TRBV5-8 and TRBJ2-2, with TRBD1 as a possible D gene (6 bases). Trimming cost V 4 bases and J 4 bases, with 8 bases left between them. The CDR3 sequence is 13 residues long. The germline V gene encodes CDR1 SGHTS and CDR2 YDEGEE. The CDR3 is CASSHRVTGELFF. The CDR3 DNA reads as TGTGCCAGCAGCCACAGGGTCACCGGGGAGCTGTTTTTT.

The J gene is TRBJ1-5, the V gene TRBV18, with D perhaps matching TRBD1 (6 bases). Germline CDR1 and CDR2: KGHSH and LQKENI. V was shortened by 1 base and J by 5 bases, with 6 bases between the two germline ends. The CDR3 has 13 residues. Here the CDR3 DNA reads TGTGCCAGCTCACCACAGGGGGATCAGCCCCAGCATTTT. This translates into CASSPQGDQPQHF.

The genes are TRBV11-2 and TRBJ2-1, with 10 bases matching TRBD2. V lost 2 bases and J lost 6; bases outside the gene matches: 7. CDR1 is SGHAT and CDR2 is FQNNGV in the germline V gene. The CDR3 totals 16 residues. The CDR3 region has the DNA TGTGCCAGCAGCTTAAAAGCGGGGGGGAGCGTCAATGAGCAGTTCTTC. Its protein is CASSLKAGGSVNEQFF.

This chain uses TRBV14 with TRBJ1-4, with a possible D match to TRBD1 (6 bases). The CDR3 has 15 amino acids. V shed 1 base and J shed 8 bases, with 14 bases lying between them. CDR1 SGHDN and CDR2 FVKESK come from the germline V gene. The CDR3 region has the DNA TGTGCCAGCAGCCAAGGAATCTACGACAGGGAAAAACTGTTTTTT. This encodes CASSQGIYDREKLFF.